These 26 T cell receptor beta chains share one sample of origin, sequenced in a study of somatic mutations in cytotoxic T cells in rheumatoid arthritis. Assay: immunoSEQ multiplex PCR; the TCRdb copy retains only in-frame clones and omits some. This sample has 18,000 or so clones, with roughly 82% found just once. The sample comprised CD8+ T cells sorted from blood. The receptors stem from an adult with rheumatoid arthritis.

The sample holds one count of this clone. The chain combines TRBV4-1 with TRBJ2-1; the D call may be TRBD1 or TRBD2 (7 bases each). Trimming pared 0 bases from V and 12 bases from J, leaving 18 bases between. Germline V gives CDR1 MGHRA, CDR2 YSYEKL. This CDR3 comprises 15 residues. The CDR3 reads CASSQEGGTAGWQFF. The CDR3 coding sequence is TGCGCCAGCAGCCAAGAGGGAGGGACAGCCGGTTGGCAGTTCTTC.

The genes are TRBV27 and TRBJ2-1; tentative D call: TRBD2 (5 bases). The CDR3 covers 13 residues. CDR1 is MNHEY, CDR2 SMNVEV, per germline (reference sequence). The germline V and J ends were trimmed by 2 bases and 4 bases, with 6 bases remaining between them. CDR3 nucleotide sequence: TGTGCCAGCAGTTTAAGGGAGTACAATGAGCAGTTCTTC. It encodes CASSLREYNEQFF.

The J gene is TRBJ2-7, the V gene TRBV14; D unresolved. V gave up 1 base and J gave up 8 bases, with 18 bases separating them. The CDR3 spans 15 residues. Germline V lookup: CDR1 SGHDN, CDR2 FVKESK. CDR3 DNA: TGTGCCAGCAGCCAAGTGAATCGCAGGCTCCCCCAGCAGTACTTC. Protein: CASSQVNRRLPQQYF. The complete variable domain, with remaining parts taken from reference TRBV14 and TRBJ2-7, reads EAGVTQFPSHSVIEKGQTVTLRCDPISGHDNLYWYRRVMGKEIKFLLHFVKESKQDESGMPNNRFLAERTGGTYSTLKVQPAELEDSGVYFCASSQVNRRLPQQYFGPGTRLTVT.

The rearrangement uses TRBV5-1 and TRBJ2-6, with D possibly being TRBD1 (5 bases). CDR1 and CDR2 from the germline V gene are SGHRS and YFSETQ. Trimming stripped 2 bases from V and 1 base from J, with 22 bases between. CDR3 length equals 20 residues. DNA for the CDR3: TGCGCCAGCAGCTTAGGGCAGGGCATTTATTACGATTCTGGGGCCAACGTCCTGACTTTC. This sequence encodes CASSLGQGIYYDSGANVLTF.

This chain's CDR3 is CASSYGLGQAYEQYF. For the CDR3, the DNA is TGTGCCAGCAGTTACGGTCTGGGACAGGCCTACGAGCAGTACTTC. This chain uses TRBV6-5 with TRBJ2-7; TRBD1 aligns across 8 bases. Per germline, CDR1 MNHEY and CDR2 SVGAGI. V dropped 2 bases and J dropped 2; count of bases not matched to a gene: 5. The CDR3 runs to 15 residues.

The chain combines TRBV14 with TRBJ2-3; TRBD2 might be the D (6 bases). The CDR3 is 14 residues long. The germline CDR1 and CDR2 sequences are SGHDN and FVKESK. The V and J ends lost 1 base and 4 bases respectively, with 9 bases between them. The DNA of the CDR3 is TGTGCCAGCAGCCAAGTCGGCGGGGCAGATACGCAGTATTTT. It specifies CASSQVGGADTQYF.

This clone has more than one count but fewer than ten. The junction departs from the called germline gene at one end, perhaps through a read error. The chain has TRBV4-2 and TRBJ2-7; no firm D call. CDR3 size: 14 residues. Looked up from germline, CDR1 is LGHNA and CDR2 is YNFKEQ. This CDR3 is CASSPVDGPYEQYF. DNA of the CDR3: TGTGCCAGCAGCCCGGTGGACGGCCCCTATGAGCAGTACTTC.

The CDR3 DNA is TGTGCTAGTGGCCCAGGACAGGGGACCAACGAGCAGTACTTC. Translating it yields CASGPGQGTNEQYF. V and J are TRBV12-5 and TRBJ2-7, with 9 positions matching TRBD1. This CDR3 comprises 14 residues. Germline assignment: CDR1 LGHNT and CDR2 FRNRAP. The ends lost 6 bases at V and 5 bases at J; junction bases unmatched: 8.

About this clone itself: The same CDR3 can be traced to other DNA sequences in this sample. Written as DNA, the CDR3 is TGTGCCAGCTCACCGACAGGGGGTACAGATACGCAGTATTTT. As protein: CASSPTGGTDTQYF. The chain uses TRBV18 and TRBJ2-3, with 9 bases identical to TRBD1. The CDR3 spans 14 residues. Losses at the gene ends were 3 bases for V and 3 bases for J; bases not matched to a gene: 1. Germline CDR1 reads KGHSH; CDR2 reads LQKENI.

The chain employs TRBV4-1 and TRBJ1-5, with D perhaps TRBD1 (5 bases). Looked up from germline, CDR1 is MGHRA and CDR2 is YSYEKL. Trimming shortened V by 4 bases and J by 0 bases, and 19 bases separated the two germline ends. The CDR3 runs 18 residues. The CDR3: CASSLIAGPEYSNQPQHF. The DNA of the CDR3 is TGCGCCAGCAGCCTGATAGCGGGGCCCGAATATAGCAATCAGCCCCAGCATTTT.

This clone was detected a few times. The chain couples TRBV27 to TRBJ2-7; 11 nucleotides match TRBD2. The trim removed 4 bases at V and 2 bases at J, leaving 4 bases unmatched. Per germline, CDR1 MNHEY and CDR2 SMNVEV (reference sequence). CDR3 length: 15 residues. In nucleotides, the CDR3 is TGTGCCAGCAGTTCCCGACTAGCGGGACCCTACGAGCAGTACTTC. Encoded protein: CASSSRLAGPYEQYF.

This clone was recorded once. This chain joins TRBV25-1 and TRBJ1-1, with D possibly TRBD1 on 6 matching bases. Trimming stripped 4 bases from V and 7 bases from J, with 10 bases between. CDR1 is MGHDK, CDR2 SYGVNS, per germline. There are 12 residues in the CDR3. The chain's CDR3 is CASSVSRGEAFF. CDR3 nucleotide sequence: TGTGCCAGCAGTGTGAGCAGGGGTGAAGCTTTCTTT.

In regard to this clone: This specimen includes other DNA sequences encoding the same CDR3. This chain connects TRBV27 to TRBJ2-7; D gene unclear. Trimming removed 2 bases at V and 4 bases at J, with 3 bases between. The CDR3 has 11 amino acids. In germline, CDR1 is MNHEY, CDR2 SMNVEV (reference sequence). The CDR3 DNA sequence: TGTGCCAGCAGTTTAGGGTACGAGCAGTACTTC. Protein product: CASSLGYEQYF.

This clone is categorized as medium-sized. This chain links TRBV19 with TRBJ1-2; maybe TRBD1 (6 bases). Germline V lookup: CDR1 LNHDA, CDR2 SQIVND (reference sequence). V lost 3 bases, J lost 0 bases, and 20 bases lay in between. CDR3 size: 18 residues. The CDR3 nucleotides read TGTGCCAGTAGTATCGGCGCACAGGGTTACGAAGCTAACTATGGCTACACCTTC. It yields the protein CASSIGAQGYEANYGYTF.

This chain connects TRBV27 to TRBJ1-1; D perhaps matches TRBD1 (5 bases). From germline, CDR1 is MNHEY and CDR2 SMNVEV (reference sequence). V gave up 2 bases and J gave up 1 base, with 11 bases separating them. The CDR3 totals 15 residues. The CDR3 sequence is CASSLMAGTNTEAFF. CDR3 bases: TGTGCCAGCAGTTTAATGGCAGGGACGAACACTGAAGCTTTCTTT.

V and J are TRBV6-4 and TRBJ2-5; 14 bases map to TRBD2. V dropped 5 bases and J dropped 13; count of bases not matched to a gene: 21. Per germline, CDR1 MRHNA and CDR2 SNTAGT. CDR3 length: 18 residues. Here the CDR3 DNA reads TGTGCCAGCAGTCTTGGGACCGGGACTAGCGGGGGCCTCCCAGTGGTGTACTTC. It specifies CASSLGTGTSGGLPVVYF.

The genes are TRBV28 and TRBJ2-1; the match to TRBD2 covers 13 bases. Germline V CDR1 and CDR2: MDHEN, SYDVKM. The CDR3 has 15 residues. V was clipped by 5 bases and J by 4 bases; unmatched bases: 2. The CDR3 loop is CASSTGLAGYNEQFF. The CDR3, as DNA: TGTGCCAGCAGTACGGGACTAGCGGGATACAATGAGCAGTTCTTC.

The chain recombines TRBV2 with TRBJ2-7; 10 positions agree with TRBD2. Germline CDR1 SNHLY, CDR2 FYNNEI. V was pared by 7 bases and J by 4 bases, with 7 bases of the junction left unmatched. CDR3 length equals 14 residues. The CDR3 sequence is CASTGLAGVYEQYF. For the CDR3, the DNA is TGTGCCAGCACCGGGCTAGCGGGAGTATACGAGCAGTACTTC.

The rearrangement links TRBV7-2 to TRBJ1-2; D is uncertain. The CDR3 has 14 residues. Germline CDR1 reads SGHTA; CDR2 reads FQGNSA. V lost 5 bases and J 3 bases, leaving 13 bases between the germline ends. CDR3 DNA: TGTGCCAGCAGCCCGCCCGCGGTCGACTATGGCTACACCTTC. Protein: CASSPPAVDYGYTF.

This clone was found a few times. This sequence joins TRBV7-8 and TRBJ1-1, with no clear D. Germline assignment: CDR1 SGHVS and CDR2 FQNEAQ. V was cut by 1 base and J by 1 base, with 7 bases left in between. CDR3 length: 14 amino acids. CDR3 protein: CASSLEARNTEAFF. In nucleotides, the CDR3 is TGTGCCAGCAGCTTAGAAGCCAGGAACACTGAAGCTTTCTTT.

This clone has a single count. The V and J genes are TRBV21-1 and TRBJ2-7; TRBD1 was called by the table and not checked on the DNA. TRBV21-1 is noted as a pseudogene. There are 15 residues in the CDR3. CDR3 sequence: CASSKGGDRPYEQYF. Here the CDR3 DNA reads TGTGCCAGCAGCAAAGGGGGGGACAGACCCTACGAGCAGTACTTC.

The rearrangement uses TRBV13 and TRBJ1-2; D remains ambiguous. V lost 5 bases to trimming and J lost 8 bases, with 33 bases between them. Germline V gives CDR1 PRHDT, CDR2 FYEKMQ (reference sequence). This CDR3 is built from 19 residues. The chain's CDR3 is CASSNTPVRLAWFREGYTF. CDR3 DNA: TGTGCCAGCAGCAACACCCCGGTGAGGCTGGCGTGGTTTCGGGAGGGCTACACCTTC.

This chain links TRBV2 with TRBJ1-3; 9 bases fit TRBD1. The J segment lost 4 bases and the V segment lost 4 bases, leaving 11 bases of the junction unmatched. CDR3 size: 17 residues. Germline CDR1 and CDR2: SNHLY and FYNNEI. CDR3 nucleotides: TGTGCCAGCAGTGGGGGGTGGGACAGGGTGAACGGAAACACCATATATTTT. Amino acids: CASSGGWDRVNGNTIYF.

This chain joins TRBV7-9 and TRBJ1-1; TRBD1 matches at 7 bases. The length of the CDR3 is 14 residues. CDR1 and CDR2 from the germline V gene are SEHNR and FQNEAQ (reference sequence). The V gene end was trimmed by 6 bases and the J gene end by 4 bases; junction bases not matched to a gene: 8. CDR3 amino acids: CASSGEGARTEAFF. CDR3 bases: TGTGCCAGCAGTGGGGAGGGGGCGCGCACTGAAGCTTTCTTT.

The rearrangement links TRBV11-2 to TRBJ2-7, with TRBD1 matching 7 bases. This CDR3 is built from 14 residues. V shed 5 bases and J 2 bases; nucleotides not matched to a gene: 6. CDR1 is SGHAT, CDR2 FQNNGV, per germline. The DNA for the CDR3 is TGTGCCAGCAGCGCCCGGGACAGACCCTACGAGCAGTACTTC. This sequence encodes CASSARDRPYEQYF.

CDR3 residues: CASSRSPSGRGVKETQYF. The DNA of the CDR3 is TGCGCCAGCAGCCGGAGCCCATCCGGCAGGGGGGTTAAAGAGACCCAGTACTTC. The chain couples TRBV4-1 to TRBJ2-5; the D gene is possibly TRBD1 (7 bases). V gave up 4 bases and J gave up 3 bases, with 24 bases separating them. This CDR3 region has 18 residues. CDR1 and CDR2 from the germline V gene are MGHRA and YSYEKL.